The present T cell receptor (beta chain) was sequenced within a study of OX40 agonist ivuxolimab in advanced cancers. Study-wide context: Patients were treated with ivuxolimab, an agonistic anti-OX40 (CD134) antibody. Dose-escalation patients' cancers were hepatocellular carcinoma, melanoma, renal cell or head and neck cancer.

Systemic immunosuppression or a history of autoimmune disease excluded patients. General study results and limits: Relative to CD4+ cells, CD8+ T cells on average had more expanded clones.

Of note for this clone: Its antigen remains unknown.

The trim removed 9 bases at V and 5 bases at J, leaving 12 bases unmatched. Germline loops: CDR1 SEHNR, CDR2 FQNEAQ (reference sequence). CDR3 length: 16 amino acids. Some clones are missing from TCRdb's copy, which holds only in-frame ones; the method was immunoSEQ multiplex PCR. The sample holds roughly 25,000 clones, roughly 82% seen once. The V gene is TRBV7-9, the J gene TRBJ2-2; 10 nucleotides line up with TRBD2. The sample here was CD4+ or CD8+ T cells sorted from blood, taken in a trial of the OX40 agonist ivuxolimab. This TCR derives from an adult with an advanced solid tumor such as melanoma, head and neck, liver or kidney cancer. The CDR3 loop is CARGLATLHGTGELFF. The CDR3, as DNA: TGTGCCAGGGGACTAGCGACCCTACATGGGACCGGGGAGCTGTTTTTT.